This T cell receptor (beta chain) originates from a study of T-cell memory formation after mild COVID-19. The overall study: TCR clusters were mostly donor specific.

V was pared by 4 bases and J by 1 base, with 11 bases of the junction left unmatched. The CDR3 is 17 residues long. From germline, CDR1 is SGHKS and CDR2 YYEKEE (reference sequence). TCRdb re-called the 5' RACE reads with MiXCR, one entry per CDR3 protein. The sample has around 510,000 distinct CDR3 sequences, about a fifth seen once. Concerning this clonotype: The antigen is not known.

Findings and caveats of the study: Second-wave clones peaking on day 37 lacked confirmed SARS-CoV-2 specificity.

The sequencing input was PBMCs or a T cell subset sorted from them (not recorded which). V usage is TRBV5-5 and J usage is TRBJ1-5, with 7 bases identical to TRBD1. The origin of this receptor is an adult woman who had mild COVID-19 (a few samples of this study predate the infection). Cell type and time point are not known. CDR3 nucleotides: TGTGCCAGCAGCACCACCGGGACAGAGATAAGCAATCAGCCCCAGCATTTT. It encodes CASSTTGTEISNQPQHF.